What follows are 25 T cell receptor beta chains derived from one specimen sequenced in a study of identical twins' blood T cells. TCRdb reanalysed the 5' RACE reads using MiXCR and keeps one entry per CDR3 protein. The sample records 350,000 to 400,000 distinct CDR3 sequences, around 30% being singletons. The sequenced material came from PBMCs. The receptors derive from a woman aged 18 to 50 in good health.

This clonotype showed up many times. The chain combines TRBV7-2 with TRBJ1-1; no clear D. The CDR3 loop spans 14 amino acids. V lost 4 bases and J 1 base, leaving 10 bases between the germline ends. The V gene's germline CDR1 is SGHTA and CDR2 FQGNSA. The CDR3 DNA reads TGTGCCAGCAGCTATTCTCCAGAGAACACTGAAGCTTTCTTT. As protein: CASSYSPENTEAFF. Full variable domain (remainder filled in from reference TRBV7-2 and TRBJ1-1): GAGVSQSPSNKVTEKGKDVELRCDPISGHTALYWYRQSLGQGLEFLIYFQGNSAPDKSGLPSDRFSAERTGGSVSTLTIQRTQQEDSAVYLCASSYSPENTEAFFGQGTRLTVV.

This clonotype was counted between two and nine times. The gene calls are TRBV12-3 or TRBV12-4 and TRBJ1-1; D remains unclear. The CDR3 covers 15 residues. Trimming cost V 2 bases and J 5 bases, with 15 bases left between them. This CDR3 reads CASSLMGLGSTEAFF. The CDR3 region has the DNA TGTGCCAGCAGTTTAATGGGGTTGGGATCTACTGAAGCTTTCTTT.

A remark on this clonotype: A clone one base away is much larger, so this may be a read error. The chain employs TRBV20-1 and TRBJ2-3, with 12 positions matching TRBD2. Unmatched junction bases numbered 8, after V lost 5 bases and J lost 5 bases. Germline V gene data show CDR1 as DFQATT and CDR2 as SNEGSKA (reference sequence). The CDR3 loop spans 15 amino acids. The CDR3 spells CSAPGLAGPIDTQYF. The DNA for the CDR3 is TGCAGTGCTCCAGGACTAGCGGGGCCCATAGATACGCAGTATTTT.

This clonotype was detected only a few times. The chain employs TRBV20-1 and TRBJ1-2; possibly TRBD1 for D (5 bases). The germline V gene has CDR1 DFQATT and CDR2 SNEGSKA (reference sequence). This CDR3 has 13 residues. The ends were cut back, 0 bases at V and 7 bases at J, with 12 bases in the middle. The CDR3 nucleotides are TGCAGTGCTAGAGATGGGGGGACGACTGGCTACACCTTC. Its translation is CSARDGGTTGYTF.

CDR3 bases: TGCAGTGCTAGTTTAGGGGCCCTAACCGGGGAGCTGTTTTTT. Its protein product is CSASLGALTGELFF. V and J are TRBV20-1 and TRBJ2-2, with D tentatively TRBD1 (5 bases). The V gene lost 3 bases and the J gene lost 5 bases, with 13 bases spanning the gap. Germline CDR1 DFQATT, CDR2 SNEGSKA (reference sequence). CDR3 size: 14 residues.

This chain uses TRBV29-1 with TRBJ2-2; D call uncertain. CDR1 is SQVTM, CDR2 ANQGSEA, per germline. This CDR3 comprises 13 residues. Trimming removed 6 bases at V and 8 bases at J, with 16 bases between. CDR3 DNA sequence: TGCAGCGTCGGATACGGCCCGGCGGGGGAGCTGTTTTTT. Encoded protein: CSVGYGPAGELFF.

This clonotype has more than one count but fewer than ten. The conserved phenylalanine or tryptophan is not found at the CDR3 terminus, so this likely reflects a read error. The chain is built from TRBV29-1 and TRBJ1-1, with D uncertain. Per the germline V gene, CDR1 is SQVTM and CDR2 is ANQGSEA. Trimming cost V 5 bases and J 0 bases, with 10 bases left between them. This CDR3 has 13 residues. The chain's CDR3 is CSVRKAMNTEAFL. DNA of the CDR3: TGCAGCGTTAGAAAGGCTATGAACACTGAAGCTTTCCTT.

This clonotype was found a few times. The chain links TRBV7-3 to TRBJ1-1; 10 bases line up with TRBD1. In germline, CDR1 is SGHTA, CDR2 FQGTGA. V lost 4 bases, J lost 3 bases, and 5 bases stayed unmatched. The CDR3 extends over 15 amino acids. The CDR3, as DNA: TGTGCCAGCAGCTCATGGGGGACAGGGGACACTGAAGCTTTCTTT. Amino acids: CASSSWGTGDTEAFF.

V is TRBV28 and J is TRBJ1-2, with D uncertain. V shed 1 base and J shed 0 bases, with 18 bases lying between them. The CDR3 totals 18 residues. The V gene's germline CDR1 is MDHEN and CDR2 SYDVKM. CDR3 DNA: TGTGCCAGCAGTTTATCGGAGCTCCGGGCCCTAGCTAACTATGGCTACACCTTC. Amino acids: CASSLSELRALANYGYTF.

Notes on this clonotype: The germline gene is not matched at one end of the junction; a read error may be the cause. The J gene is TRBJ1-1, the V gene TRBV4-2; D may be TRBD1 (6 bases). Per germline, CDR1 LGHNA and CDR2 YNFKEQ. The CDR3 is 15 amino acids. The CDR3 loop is CASSPRDIMNTGAFF. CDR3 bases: TGTGCCAGCAGCCCAAGGGACATCATGAACACTGGAGCTTTCTTT.

CDR3 amino acids: CASSLGLAGYTDTQYF. For the CDR3, the DNA is TGTGCCAGCAGCTTGGGACTAGCGGGTTATACAGATACGCAGTATTTT. This chain uses TRBV5-8 with TRBJ2-3; TRBD2 aligns across 10 bases. CDR3 length equals 16 residues. CDR1 and CDR2 from the germline V gene are SGHTS and YDEGEE. Trimming at V came to 0 bases and at J to 3 bases, leaving 4 bases not matched to a gene.

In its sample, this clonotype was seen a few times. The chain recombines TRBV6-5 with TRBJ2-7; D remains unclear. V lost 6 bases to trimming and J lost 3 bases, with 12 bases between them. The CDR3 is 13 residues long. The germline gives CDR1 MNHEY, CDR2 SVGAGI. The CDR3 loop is CASRGSTVYEQYF. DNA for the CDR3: TGTGCCAGCAGAGGCTCGACTGTCTACGAGCAGTACTTC.

The CDR3 is CASRSTAEAFF. CDR3 DNA: TGTGCTAGCCGATCTACGGCTGAAGCTTTCTTT. V gene TRBV12-5 combines with J gene TRBJ1-1; D ambiguous. There are 11 residues in the CDR3. V gave up 9 bases and J gave up 6 bases, with 11 bases separating them. The germline V gene encodes CDR1 LGHNT and CDR2 FRNRAP.

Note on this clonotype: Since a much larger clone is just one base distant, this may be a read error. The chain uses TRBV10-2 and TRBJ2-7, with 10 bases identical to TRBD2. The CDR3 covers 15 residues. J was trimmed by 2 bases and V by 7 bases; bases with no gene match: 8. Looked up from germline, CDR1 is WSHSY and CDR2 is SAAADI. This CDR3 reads CASIARTSGTYEQYF. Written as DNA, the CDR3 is TGCGCCAGCATCGCCAGGACTAGCGGAACCTACGAGCAGTACTTC.

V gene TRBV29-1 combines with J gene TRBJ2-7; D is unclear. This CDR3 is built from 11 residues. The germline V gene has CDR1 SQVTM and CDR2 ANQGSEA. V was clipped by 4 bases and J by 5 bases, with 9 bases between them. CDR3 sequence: CSVAPDHEQYF. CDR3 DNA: TGCAGCGTTGCTCCCGACCACGAGCAGTACTTC.

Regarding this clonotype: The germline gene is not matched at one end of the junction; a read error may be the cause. Written as DNA, the CDR3 is TGTGCCAGCAGCTGGAGGGATACGCGGTATTTT. This gives the protein CASSWRDTRYF. The rearrangement uses TRBV7-9 and TRBJ2-3; D perhaps matches TRBD2 (6 bases). Germline V gene data show CDR1 as SEHNR and CDR2 as FQNEAQ (reference sequence). The length of the CDR3 is 11 residues.

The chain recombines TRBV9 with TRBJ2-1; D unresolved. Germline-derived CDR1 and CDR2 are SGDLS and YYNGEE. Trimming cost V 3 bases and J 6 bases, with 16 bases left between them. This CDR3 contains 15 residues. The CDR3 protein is CASSAPGRAGNEQFF. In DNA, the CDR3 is TGTGCCAGCAGCGCCCCAGGTAGGGCAGGCAATGAGCAGTTCTTC.

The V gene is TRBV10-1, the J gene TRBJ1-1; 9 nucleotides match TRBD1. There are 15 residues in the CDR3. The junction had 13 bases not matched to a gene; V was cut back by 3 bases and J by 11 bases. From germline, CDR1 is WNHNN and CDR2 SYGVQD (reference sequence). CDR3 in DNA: TGCGCCAGCAGTGAAACCGGGACAGGGTTGGTGTATGCTTTCTTT. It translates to CASSETGTGLVYAFF.

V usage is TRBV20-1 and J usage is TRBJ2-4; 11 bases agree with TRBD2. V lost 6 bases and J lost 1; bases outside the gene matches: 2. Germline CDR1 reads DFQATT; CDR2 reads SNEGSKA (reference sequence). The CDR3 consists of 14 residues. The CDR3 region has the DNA TGCAGTGCCGCTAGCGGGGGGGCCAAAAACATTCAGTACTTC. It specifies CSAASGGAKNIQYF.

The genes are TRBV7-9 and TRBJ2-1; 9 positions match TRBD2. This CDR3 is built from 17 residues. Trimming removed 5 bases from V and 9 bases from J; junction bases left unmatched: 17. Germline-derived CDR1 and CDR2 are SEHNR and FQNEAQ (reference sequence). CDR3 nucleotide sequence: TGTGCCAGCAGCACAGAGAGTCTAGCGGGACCACGCAGTGAGCAGTTCTTC. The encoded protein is CASSTESLAGPRSEQFF.

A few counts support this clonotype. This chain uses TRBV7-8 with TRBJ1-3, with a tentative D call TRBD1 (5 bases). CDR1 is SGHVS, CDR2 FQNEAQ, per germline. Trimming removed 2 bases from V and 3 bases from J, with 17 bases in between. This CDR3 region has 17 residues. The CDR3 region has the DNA TGTGCCAGCAGCTTATTGGCTGGGACGGGAGTTGGAAACACCATATATTTT. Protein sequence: CASSLLAGTGVGNTIYF.

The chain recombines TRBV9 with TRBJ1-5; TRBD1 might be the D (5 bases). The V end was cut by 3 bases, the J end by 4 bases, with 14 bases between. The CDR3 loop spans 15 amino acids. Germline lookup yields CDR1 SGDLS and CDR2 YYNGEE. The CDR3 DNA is TGTGCCAGCAGCGGGGGGATCAGCTTAAATCAGCCCCAGCATTTT. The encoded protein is CASSGGISLNQPQHF.

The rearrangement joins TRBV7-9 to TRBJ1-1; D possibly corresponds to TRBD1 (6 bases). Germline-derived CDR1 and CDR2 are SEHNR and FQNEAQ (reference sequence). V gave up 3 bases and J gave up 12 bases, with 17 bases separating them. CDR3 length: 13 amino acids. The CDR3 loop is CASSFIDRGGTFF. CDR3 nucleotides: TGTGCCAGCAGCTTCATCGATAGGGGGGGAACTTTCTTT.

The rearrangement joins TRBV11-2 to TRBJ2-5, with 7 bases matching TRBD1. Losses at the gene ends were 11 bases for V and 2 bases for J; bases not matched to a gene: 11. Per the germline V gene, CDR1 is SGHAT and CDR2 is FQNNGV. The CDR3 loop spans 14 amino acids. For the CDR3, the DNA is TGTGCCGGCAAGAAGACAGGGTTACAAGAGACCCAGTACTTC. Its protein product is CAGKKTGLQETQYF.

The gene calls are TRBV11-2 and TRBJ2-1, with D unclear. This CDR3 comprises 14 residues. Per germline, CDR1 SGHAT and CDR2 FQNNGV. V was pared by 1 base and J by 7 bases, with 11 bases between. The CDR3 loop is CASSLGIGSNEQFF. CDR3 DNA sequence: TGTGCCAGCAGCTTAGGCATAGGGTCGAATGAGCAGTTCTTC.